This T cell receptor (beta chain) was sequenced during a study of T cells in localized non-small cell lung cancer. The CDR3 consists of 13 residues. Trimming took off 7 bases at V and 4 bases at J, with 13 bases between the two ends. CDR1 and CDR2 from the germline V gene are WSHSY and SAAADI. With respect to this clone: Its antigen is undetermined.

Measured with immunoSEQ multiplex PCR; TCRdb has only the in-frame clones, and not every one. The profile shows more than 8,000 clones, around nine tenths of them singletons. Points from the study as a whole: Highest T cell clonality was seen in uninvolved adjacent lung, surpassing that measured in tumor. Appearing in adjacent lung were a median about 59 of the top 100 tumor clones. Sequencing was restricted to one tumor region; therefore, heterogeneity remains possible. With higher T cell density in blood came longer overall survival.

The chain combines TRBV10-2 with TRBJ1-1; TRBD1 is a possible D gene (5 bases). The input for sequencing was peripheral blood, taken before any cancer treatment. The clonotype originates from a female donor over 55 with stage II squamous cell lung carcinoma. CDR3 sequence reads: CASTRDQGTEAFF. Here the CDR3 DNA reads TGCGCCAGCACGCGAGATCAGGGCACTGAAGCTTTCTTT.